The clone carrying this TCR beta chain was seen only a few times. These data belong to a study of blood T cell repertoires in COVID-19. About the study: Sources were T cells, B-cell-depleted T cells, or PBMCs; the material itself was cDNA or gDNA.

Per the study methods: It was from reference gene primer amplification that nucleated cell counts were estimated. Using immunoSEQ multiplex PCR, the repertoire was profiled, and TCRdb retains in-frame clones only, with some absent. V and J calls plus clone size are reproduced from that table; the DNA served to infer D and trimming. The sample records about 110,000 clones, 84% being singletons. The sequence derives from a woman aged 60-75 years with acute or convalescent COVID-19. Sequencing was done on a sample of peripheral blood.

The CDR3 protein is CASTTGPNRKFGYTF. Written as DNA, the CDR3 is TGTGCCAGCACGACAGGCCCCAACAGGAAATTTGGCTACACCTTC. The chain joins TRBV2 to TRBJ1-2; a possible D gene is TRBD1 (6 bases). Trimming removed 7 bases from V and 7 bases from J, with 22 bases in between. Germline CDR1 and CDR2: SNHLY and FYNNEI. CDR3 length equals 15 residues.